This T cell receptor (beta chain) was sequenced during a study of T cell clusters in autoimmune cytopenias. Study-level findings and limits: Primary autoimmune cytopenia patients appeared to lack physiological T cell clusters present in healthy donors. TRB repertoire shifts in secondary cytopenia and chronic lymphocytic leukemia mostly reflected lymphoma, not autoimmunity.

TRB rearrangements were amplified by touch-down multiplex PCR with mixed TRB-A/B primers. TCRdb reprocessed the multiplex PCR reads and keeps a single row for each CDR3 protein, giving no DNA. The sample holds 3,500 to 5,000 distinct CDR3 sequences. Points on this clonotype: Its antigen remains unknown.

The CDR3 runs 14 residues. Germline values: CDR1 LNHDA, CDR2 SQIVND (reference sequence). TRB was amplified from approximately 250 ng of peripheral blood genomic DNA per sample. The sample was also reused in another study, on T cell repertoires in aging, cancer and after chemotherapy. That paper adds: The full dataset contained 8.5 million to 10 million TCR reads. Age-matched healthy donors had significantly more diverse, less clonal blood TCR repertoires than untreated cancer patients.

The TCR originated in a human donor in good health. The chain links TRBV19 to TRBJ2-7; TCRdb gives TRBD1 as the D gene, but with no DNA this cannot be confirmed. Sequenced input: peripheral blood. CDR3 amino acids: CASSIEGGPYEQYF.